The sequence of this TCR beta chain was determined in a study of shared clonotypes between healthy human individuals. Only in-frame clones appear in the TCRdb table, and some are missing; sequencing was by immunoSEQ multiplex PCR. Of approximately 1.9 million clones in the sample, 80% to 95% were seen once. CD8 cells classed as naive were CD45RO-negative and positively selected for CCR7, excluding terminally differentiated effector memory CD45RA+ cells. Only Caucasian adults living in Nashville, Tennessee served as donors. The receptor was derived from a man in his late teens or twenties in good health. Some clones in this sample may be carry-over from other donors' samples. The sequenced sample consisted of naive CD8+ T cells from PBMCs.

CDR3 coding DNA: TGTGCCAGCAGTTGGGCACCCACCCGCTCTGGGGCCAACGTCCTGACTTTC. Protein sequence: CASSWAPTRSGANVLTF. The chain joins TRBV28 to TRBJ2-6; D not certain. Trimming left V 4 bases short and J 0 bases short, with 13 bases between. CDR1 and CDR2 (germline): MDHEN, SYDVKM. The CDR3 extends over 17 amino acids.